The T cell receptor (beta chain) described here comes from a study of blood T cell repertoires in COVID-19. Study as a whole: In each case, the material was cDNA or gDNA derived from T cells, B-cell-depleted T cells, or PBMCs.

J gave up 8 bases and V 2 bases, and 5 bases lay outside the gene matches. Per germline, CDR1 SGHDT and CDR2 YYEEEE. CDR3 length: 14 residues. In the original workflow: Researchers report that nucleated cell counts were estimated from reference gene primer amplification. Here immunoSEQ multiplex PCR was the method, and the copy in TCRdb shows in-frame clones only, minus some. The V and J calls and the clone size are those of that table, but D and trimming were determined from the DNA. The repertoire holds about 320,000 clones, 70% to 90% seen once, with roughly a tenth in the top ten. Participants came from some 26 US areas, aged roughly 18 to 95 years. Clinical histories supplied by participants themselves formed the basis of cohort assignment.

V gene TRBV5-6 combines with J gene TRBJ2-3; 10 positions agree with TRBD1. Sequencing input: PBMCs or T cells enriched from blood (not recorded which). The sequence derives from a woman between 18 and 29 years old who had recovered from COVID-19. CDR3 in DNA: TGTGCCAGCAGCTTACGGGACAGGGGCGGTACGCAGTATTTT. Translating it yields CASSLRDRGGTQYF.